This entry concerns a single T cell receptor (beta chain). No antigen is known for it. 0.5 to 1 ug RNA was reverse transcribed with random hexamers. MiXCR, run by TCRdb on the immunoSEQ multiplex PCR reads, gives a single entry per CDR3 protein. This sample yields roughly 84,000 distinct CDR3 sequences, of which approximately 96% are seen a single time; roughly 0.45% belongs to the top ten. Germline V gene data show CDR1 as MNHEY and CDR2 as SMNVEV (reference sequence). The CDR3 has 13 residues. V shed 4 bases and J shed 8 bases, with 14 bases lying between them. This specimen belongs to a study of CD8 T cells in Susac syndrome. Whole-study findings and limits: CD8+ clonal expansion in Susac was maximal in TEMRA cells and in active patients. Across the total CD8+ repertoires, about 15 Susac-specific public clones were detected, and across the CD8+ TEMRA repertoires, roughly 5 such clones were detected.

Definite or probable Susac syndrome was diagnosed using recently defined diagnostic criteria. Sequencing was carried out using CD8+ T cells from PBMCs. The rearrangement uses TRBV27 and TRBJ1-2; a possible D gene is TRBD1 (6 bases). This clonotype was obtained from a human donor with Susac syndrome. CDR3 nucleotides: TGTGCCAGCAGTTATCAGGGGAGAGAGGGCTACACCTTC. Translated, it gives CASSYQGREGYTF.